This record covers a single T cell receptor beta chain. Its antigen is unidentified. The source of the sample is a study of PD-L1 blockade in urothelial cancer. Study at large: Most patients, about 85% of the roughly 30, were males with bladder-origin cancer. At 6 weeks and at 3 weeks (second dose) after treatment start, blood was analyzed.

PCRs were each spiked with synthetic TCR analog templates. TCRdb's table, derived via immunoSEQ multiplex PCR, lists solely in-frame clones and lacks some. This sample has approximately 52,000 clones, with around 80% found just once. Time point defined: pretreatment peripheral blood. Study results and limitations: Pretreatment blood TCR clonality under the median forecast improved survival.

J was trimmed by 4 bases and V by 5 bases; bases with no gene match: 16. This CDR3 has 18 amino acids. Germline V CDR1 and CDR2: MNHEY, SMNVEV (reference sequence). The TCR was taken from a man between 65 and 80 years old with urothelial cancer. Here the sequenced sample was PBMCs, taken around atezolizumab (anti-PD-L1) treatment. V usage is TRBV27 and J usage is TRBJ1-1; 10 bases agree with TRBD1. CDR3 amino acids: CASSHPLGTGVSSTEAFF. The CDR3 coding sequence is TGTGCCAGCAGTCACCCCTTGGGGACAGGGGTGTCTAGCACTGAAGCTTTCTTT.